This is a list of T cell receptor beta chains from one sample in a study of cytomegalovirus exposure and HLA in healthy donors. The protocol was immunoSEQ multiplex PCR, while the TCRdb copy is restricted to in-frame clones and leaves out a portion. The data show 110,000 or so clones, roughly four fifths seen once. The sequencing input was PBMCs. These receptors were obtained from a man aged 45-60 years in good health and CMV-seropositive. Both conserved end residues are part of each CDR3. The D gene is left open where the match is weak. Rows give clone size only sometimes, using once, few, many, or a class for an expanded clone.

D gene,clone size,V gene,J gene,CDR3 DNA,CDR3 protein
NA,NA,TRBV11-3,TRBJ2-5,TGTGCCAGCAGCTTCTTCGAGGGGGAAGAGACCCAGTACTTC,CASSFFEGEETQYF
TRBD1,few,TRBV11-3,TRBJ2-1,TGTGCCAGCAGCTCCGGACAGGGGTCTTACAATGAGCAGTTCTTC,CASSSGQGSYNEQFF
NA,NA,TRBV10-3,TRBJ1-1,TGTGCCATCAGGGGACTCCCGAACACTGAAGCTTTCTTT,CAIRGLPNTEAFF
TRBD1,NA,TRBV6-6,TRBJ2-7,TGTGCCAGCGAAACCTCGGGACAGGCTTCCTACGAGCAGTACTTC,CASETSGQASYEQYF
TRBD2,NA,TRBV11-2,TRBJ2-7,TGTGCCAGCAGCGCTACTAGCGCTCTCTACGAGCAGTACTTC,CASSATSALYEQYF
NA,few,TRBV6-6,TRBJ2-2,TGTGCCAGCAGTTCAAGGGGTATCACCGGGGAGCTGTTTTTT,CASSSRGITGELFF
NA,NA,TRBV7-6,TRBJ2-2,TGTGCCAGCAGCTTAGCCCGCGGTGTGGCCGGGGAGCTGTTTTTT,CASSLARGVAGELFF
NA,NA,TRBV7-2,TRBJ2-7,TGTGCCAGCAGCTTAGTGAGCGGCTACGAGCAGTACTTC,CASSLVSGYEQYF
TRBD1,NA,TRBV28,TRBJ1-2,TGTGCCAGCATGACAGGGGTCAACTATGGCTACACCTTC,CASMTGVNYGYTF
NA,NA,TRBV6-5,TRBJ2-7,TGTGCCAGCAGTTACTCGGGCCGGACAGAGCCCTACGAGCAGTACTTC,CASSYSGRTEPYEQYF
NA,NA,TRBV15,TRBJ1-2,TGTGCCACCAGCAGGGGGGCGATTAACTATGGCTACACCTTC,CATSRGAINYGYTF
TRBD2,NA,TRBV11-2,TRBJ2-7,TGTGCCAGCAGTACAGGACTAGCTAGCTCCTACGAGCAGTACTTC,CASSTGLASSYEQYF
NA,few,TRBV7-9,TRBJ1-2,TGTGCCAGCAGCCTTACAGGATTCCTTAACTATGGCTACACCTTC,CASSLTGFLNYGYTF
NA,NA,TRBV2,TRBJ1-5,TGTGCCAGCAGGAAGGGGGAGGGAAGCAATCAGCCCCAGCATTTT,CASRKGEGSNQPQHF
TRBD1,once,TRBV7-6,TRBJ2-1,TGTGCCAGCAGCCCAAGAGGGGTCGGGACAGGGACAAATGAGCAGTTCTTC,CASSPRGVGTGTNEQFF
NA,NA,TRBV11-2,TRBJ2-1,TGTGCCAGCAGCTTAAGTATCCAGGAATTCTACAATGAGCAGTTCTTC,CASSLSIQEFYNEQFF
NA,NA,TRBV15,TRBJ2-7,TGTGCCACCAGCAGAGGCGGGACAGAGAGCTACGAGCAGTACTTC,CATSRGGTESYEQYF